This passage covers 25 T cell receptor beta chains from one sample sequenced in a study of cytomegalovirus exposure and HLA in healthy donors. Primers: 60 Vbeta forward and 13 Jbeta reverse. Repertoires were generated with immunoSEQ multiplex PCR, while TCRdb's copy carries only in-frame clones and drops some. The data show 150,000 or so clones, roughly 77% seen once. Sequencing used PBMCs. These receptor sequences come from a young man in good health and CMV-seropositive.

The chain carries TRBV2 and TRBJ1-5; D call uncertain. The CDR3 totals 13 residues. V lost 6 bases and J 2 bases, leaving 8 bases between the germline ends. Germline CDR1 SNHLY, CDR2 FYNNEI. The CDR3 DNA reads as TGTGCCAGCAGCCAAGCTGGCAATCAGCCCCAGCATTTT. It encodes CASSQAGNQPQHF.

The chain couples TRBV11-2 to TRBJ2-3; 14 bases are shared with TRBD2. Trimming took 1 base from V and 4 from J; bases not matched to a gene: 4. The CDR3 runs 17 residues. Germline-derived CDR1 and CDR2 are SGHAT and FQNNGV. CDR3 nucleotides: TGTGCCAGCAGCTTAGGACTAGCGGGAGGGCCAGCAGATACGCAGTATTTT. Translation gives CASSLGLAGGPADTQYF. Looking up the rest from reference TRBV11-2 and TRBJ2-3 gives the full variable domain: EAGVAQSPRYKIIEKRQSVAFWCNPISGHATLYWYQQILGQGPKLLIQFQNNGVVDDSQLPKDRFSAERLKGVDSTLKIQPAKLEDSAVYLCASSLGLAGGPADTQYFGPGTRLTVL.

This clone turned up a few times. The genes are TRBV9 and TRBJ2-3; 11 bases fit TRBD2. The CDR3 covers 21 residues. V lost 0 bases and J lost 0; bases outside the gene matches: 15. Looked up from germline, CDR1 is SGDLS and CDR2 is YYNGEE. CDR3 sequence: CASSVGDPGLAAMSSTDTQYF. CDR3 DNA sequence: TGTGCCAGCAGCGTAGGGGATCCGGGACTAGCGGCTATGTCTAGCACAGATACGCAGTATTTT.

V is TRBV2 and J is TRBJ1-1; D is undetermined. Deletions cut 5 bases from V and 6 bases from J, with 22 bases between. Germline assignment: CDR1 SNHLY and CDR2 FYNNEI. There are 16 residues in the CDR3. CDR3 residues: CASSTGSVEAEPEAFF. The CDR3 DNA sequence: TGTGCCAGCAGTACGGGTAGTGTTGAAGCGGAGCCTGAAGCTTTCTTT.

The gene calls are TRBV7-9 and TRBJ1-5, with D uncertain. Trimming took off 3 bases at V and 6 bases at J, with 12 bases between the two ends. This CDR3 is built from 14 residues. CDR1 SEHNR and CDR2 FQNEAQ come from the germline V gene (reference sequence). CDR3 loop: CASSFSDSIQPQHF. The CDR3 coding sequence is TGTGCCAGCAGCTTTTCAGACTCGATTCAGCCCCAGCATTTT.

This chain uses TRBV9 with TRBJ2-1; 7 nucleotides line up with TRBD2. V dropped 1 base and J dropped 0; count of bases not matched to a gene: 10. The CDR3 spans 18 residues. The germline V gene has CDR1 SGDLS and CDR2 YYNGEE. The chain's CDR3 is CASSVTSGTPSSYNEQFF. The CDR3 DNA reads as TGTGCCAGCAGCGTAACCAGCGGGACCCCGAGCTCCTACAATGAGCAGTTCTTC.

The gene calls are TRBV5-1 and TRBJ2-6; 8 bases line up with TRBD2. CDR1 is SGHRS and CDR2 is YFSETQ in the germline V gene. J gave up 0 bases and V 1 base, and 9 bases lay outside the gene matches. This CDR3 contains 19 residues. CDR3 protein: CASSLTSGDIRSGANVLTF. The CDR3 nucleotides are TGCGCCAGCAGCTTGACTAGCGGAGACATTCGCTCTGGGGCCAACGTCCTGACTTTC.

The chain combines TRBV6-5 with TRBJ2-7; the D is unclear. CDR1 and CDR2 from the germline V gene are MNHEY and SVGAGI. This CDR3 has 16 residues. Trimming took off 0 bases at V and 1 base at J, with 13 bases between the two ends. CDR3 DNA sequence: TGTGCCAGCAGTTACTCCGTTTTACTGGAGTCCTACGAGCAGTACTTC. Residues: CASSYSVLLESYEQYF.

About this clone itself: The junction departs from germline at one end; a sequencing error may be responsible. The chain recombines TRBV7-7 with TRBJ2-1; D possibly corresponds to TRBD2 (5 bases). Per the germline V gene, CDR1 is SSHAT and CDR2 is FNYEAQ (reference sequence). The CDR3 contains 15 residues. CDR3 coding DNA: TGTGCTAGCAGCTTAGATGGGAGCTCCTACAATGAGCAGTTCTTC. Protein sequence: CASSLDGSSYNEQFF.

In its sample, this clone was seen a few times. The rearrangement uses TRBV7-3 and TRBJ2-5, with D possibly being TRBD1 (6 bases). This CDR3 spans 14 amino acids. Germline CDR1 is SGHTA and CDR2 is FQGTGA. With 4 bases removed from V and 5 bases from J, the gap between germline ends came to 14 bases. CDR3 sequence reads: CASSSLGAGETQYF. The CDR3 region has the DNA TGTGCCAGCAGCTCCTTGGGGGCTGGTGAGACCCAGTACTTC.

This clone was observed a single time. The chain combines TRBV4-1 with TRBJ1-5; perhaps TRBD1 as D (6 bases). V lost 1 base and J lost 0, with 10 bases in between. Germline CDR1 reads MGHRA; CDR2 reads YSYEKL. The CDR3 spans 16 residues. The DNA for the CDR3 is TGCGCCAGCAGCCAAGGGGGGGGGCTTAGCAATCAGCCCCAGCATTTT. Translation: CASSQGGGLSNQPQHF.

V and J are TRBV7-3 and TRBJ1-5; D remains unclear. Trimming shortened V by 2 bases and J by 3 bases, and 5 bases separated the two germline ends. The germline gives CDR1 SGHTA, CDR2 FQGTGA. The CDR3 contains 13 residues. The CDR3 DNA reads TGTGCCAGCAGCTTATATAACAATCAGCCCCAGCATTTT. Its translation: CASSLYNNQPQHF.

The chain carries TRBV30 and TRBJ1-1; no clear D gene. This CDR3 is 13 amino acids long. Germline CDR1 and CDR2: GTSNPN and SVGIG (reference sequence). Trimming took off 3 bases at V and 1 base at J, with 9 bases between the two ends. This chain's CDR3 is CAWRESSNTEAFF. The CDR3 DNA sequence: TGTGCCTGGAGGGAGAGTTCGAACACTGAAGCTTTCTTT.

The chain is built from TRBV6-1 and TRBJ2-5; 12 nucleotides match TRBD2. V shed 2 bases and J 5 bases; nucleotides not matched to a gene: 6. The CDR3 contains 16 residues. Germline values: CDR1 MNHNS, CDR2 SASEGT. For the CDR3, the DNA is TGTGCCAGCAGTGAACTAGCGGGAGGGCCAAAGGAGACCCAGTACTTC. Protein: CASSELAGGPKETQYF.

V usage is TRBV25-1 and J usage is TRBJ1-4; 7 bases fit TRBD1. The CDR3 runs to 13 residues. J lost 6 bases, V lost 6 bases, and 4 bases had no gene match. Germline CDR1 MGHDK, CDR2 SYGVNS. CDR3: CASSRGSDEKLFF. The CDR3 DNA sequence: TGTGCCAGCAGCAGGGGGTCAGATGAAAAACTGTTTTTT.

The V call is TRBV6-5, the J call TRBJ1-1; 8 nucleotides match TRBD1. The germline V gene has CDR1 MNHEY and CDR2 SVGAGI. This CDR3 is 16 amino acids long. V trimming: 0 bases; J trimming: 1 base; junction bases outside the gene matches: 4. The CDR3 reads CASSYSRTGPNTEAFF. For the CDR3, the DNA is TGTGCCAGCAGTTACTCTAGGACAGGGCCGAACACTGAAGCTTTCTTT.

This CDR3 reads CASSGRLTNEKLFF. CDR3 in DNA: TGTGCCAGCAGTGGCCGCTTGACAAATGAAAAACTGTTTTTT. The V and J genes are TRBV6-5 and TRBJ1-4; no firm D call. Germline V gene lookup returns CDR1 MNHEY and CDR2 SVGAGI. The CDR3 totals 14 residues. Trimming took off 5 bases at V and 5 bases at J, with 12 bases between the two ends.

J is TRBJ2-7 and V is TRBV15; maybe TRBD2 (6 bases). With 2 bases removed from V and 7 bases from J, the gap between germline ends came to 15 bases. This CDR3 spans 14 amino acids. CDR1 LNHNV and CDR2 YYDKDF come from the germline V gene (reference sequence). The DNA for the CDR3 is TGTGCCACCAGCAGAACTCGGGGAGGAAGGGAGCAGTACTTC. Residues: CATSRTRGGREQYF.

This clone was counted between two and nine times. The rearrangement uses TRBV5-1 and TRBJ2-1; TRBD2 agrees at 8 bases. This CDR3 has 15 amino acids. Germline V CDR1 and CDR2: SGHRS, YFSETQ. The V and J ends lost 2 bases and 2 bases, in that order; junction bases with no gene match: 3. CDR3 residues: CASSFGAGAYNEQFF. The CDR3 region has the DNA TGCGCCAGCAGCTTTGGAGCGGGGGCCTACAATGAGCAGTTCTTC.

This chain uses TRBV6-1 with TRBJ1-5; TRBD1 matches 7 bases. V dropped 5 bases and J dropped 4; count of bases not matched to a gene: 8. The germline gives CDR1 MNHNS, CDR2 SASEGT. The CDR3 loop spans 15 amino acids. CDR3 bases: TGTGCCAGCAGTCCAGCGACAGGGTCTAATCAGCCCCAGCATTTT. Translating it yields CASSPATGSNQPQHF.

The chain carries TRBV9 and TRBJ1-2; TRBD1 might be the D (6 bases). The V and J ends lost 7 bases and 8 bases respectively, with 15 bases between them. Germline loops: CDR1 SGDLS, CDR2 YYNGEE. This CDR3 region has 12 residues. The CDR3 bases are TGTGCCAGCGTGGGGGGGGCGGGAGGCTACACCTTC. Amino acids: CASVGGAGGYTF.

This chain connects TRBV19 to TRBJ1-2, with 8 positions matching TRBD1. V lost 9 bases and J lost 3; bases outside the gene matches: 6. The CDR3 has 13 residues. The V gene's germline CDR1 is LNHDA and CDR2 SQIVND (reference sequence). DNA of the CDR3: TGTGCCAGCGGGACAGGTTTGGACTATGGCTACACCTTC. It is translated as CASGTGLDYGYTF.

The chain carries TRBV28 and TRBJ1-1; tentative D call: TRBD1 (6 bases). Germline CDR1 MDHEN, CDR2 SYDVKM. V was pared by 2 bases and J by 8 bases, with 21 bases between. This CDR3 has 16 residues. Here the CDR3 DNA reads TGTGCCAGCAGTTTAACTCTCGGGGCAGGGGATAGAGAAGCTTTCTTT. Protein: CASSLTLGAGDREAFF.

This clone has a single count. The chain carries TRBV5-1 and TRBJ2-3; tentative D call: TRBD1 (6 bases). Germline CDR1 is SGHRS and CDR2 is YFSETQ. The CDR3 contains 13 residues. With 9 bases removed from V and 4 bases from J, the gap between germline ends came to 15 bases. The DNA of the CDR3 is TGCGCCACCTCCACAGGGTCCGCAGATACGCAGTATTTT. Translating it yields CATSTGSADTQYF.

The V gene is TRBV27, the J gene TRBJ2-7, with 12 bases identical to TRBD2. The V and J ends lost 5 bases and 4 bases, in that order; junction bases with no gene match: 6. CDR3 length: 15 residues. Germline-derived CDR1 and CDR2 are MNHEY and SMNVEV (reference sequence). In DNA, the CDR3 is TGTGCCAGCAGTCTGACTAGCGGGAGAGGATACGAGCAGTACTTC. This encodes CASSLTSGRGYEQYF.